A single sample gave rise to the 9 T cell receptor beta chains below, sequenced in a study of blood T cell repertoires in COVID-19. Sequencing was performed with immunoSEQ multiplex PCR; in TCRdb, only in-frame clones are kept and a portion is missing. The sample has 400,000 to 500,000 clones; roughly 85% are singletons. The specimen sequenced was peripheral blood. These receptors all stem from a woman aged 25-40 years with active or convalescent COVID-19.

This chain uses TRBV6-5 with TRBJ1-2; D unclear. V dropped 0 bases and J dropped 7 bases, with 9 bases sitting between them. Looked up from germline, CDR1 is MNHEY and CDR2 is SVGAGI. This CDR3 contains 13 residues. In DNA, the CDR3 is TGTGCCAGCAGTTACTCCGGGGTGGGTGGCTACACCTTC. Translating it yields CASSYSGVGGYTF.

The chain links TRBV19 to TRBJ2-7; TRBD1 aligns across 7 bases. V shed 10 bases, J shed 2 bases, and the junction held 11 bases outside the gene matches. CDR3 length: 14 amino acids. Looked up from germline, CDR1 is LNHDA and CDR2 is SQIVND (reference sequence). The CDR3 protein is CATKRTGVPYEQYF. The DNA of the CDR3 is TGTGCCACCAAAAGGACAGGCGTTCCCTACGAGCAGTACTTC. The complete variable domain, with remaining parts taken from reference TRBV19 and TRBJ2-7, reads DGGITQSPKYLFRKEGQNVTLSCEQNLNHDAMYWYRQDPGQGLRLIYYSQIVNDFQKGDIAEGYSVSREKKESFPLTVTSAQKNPTAFYLCATKRTGVPYEQYFGPGTRLTVT.

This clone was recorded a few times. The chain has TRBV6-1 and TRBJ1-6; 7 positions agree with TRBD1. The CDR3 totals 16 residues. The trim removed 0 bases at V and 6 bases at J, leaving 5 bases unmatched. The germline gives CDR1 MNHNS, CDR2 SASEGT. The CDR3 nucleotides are TGTGCCAGCAGTGAAGCCACGACAGGGAGTAATTCACCCCTCCACTTT. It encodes CASSEATTGSNSPLHF.

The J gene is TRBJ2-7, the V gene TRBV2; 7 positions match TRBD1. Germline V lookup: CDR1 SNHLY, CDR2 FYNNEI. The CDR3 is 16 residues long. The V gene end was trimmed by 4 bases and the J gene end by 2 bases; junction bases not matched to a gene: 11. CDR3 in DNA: TGTGCCAGCAGTGCCAAGTCAGGGGGTTTAACCTACGAGCAGTACTTC. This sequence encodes CASSAKSGGLTYEQYF.

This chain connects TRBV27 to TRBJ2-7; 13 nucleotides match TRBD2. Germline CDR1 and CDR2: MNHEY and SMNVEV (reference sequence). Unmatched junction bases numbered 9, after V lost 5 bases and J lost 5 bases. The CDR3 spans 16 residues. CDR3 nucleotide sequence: TGTGCCAGCAGTACCCGGACTAGCGGGAGTGGACACGAGCAGTACTTC. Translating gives CASSTRTSGSGHEQYF.

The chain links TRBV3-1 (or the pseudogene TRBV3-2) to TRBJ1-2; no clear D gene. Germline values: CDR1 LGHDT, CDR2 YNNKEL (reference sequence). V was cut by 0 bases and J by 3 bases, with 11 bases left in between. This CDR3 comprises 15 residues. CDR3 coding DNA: TGTGCCAGCAGCCAAGATCCCACTGAGGACTATGGCTACACCTTC. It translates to CASSQDPTEDYGYTF.

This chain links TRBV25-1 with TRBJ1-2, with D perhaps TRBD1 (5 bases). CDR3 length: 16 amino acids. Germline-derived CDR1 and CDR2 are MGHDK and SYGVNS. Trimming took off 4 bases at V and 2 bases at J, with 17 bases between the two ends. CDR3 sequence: CASSGRGGWTNYGYTF. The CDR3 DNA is TGTGCCAGCAGTGGGCGCGGGGGGTGGACGAACTATGGCTACACCTTC.

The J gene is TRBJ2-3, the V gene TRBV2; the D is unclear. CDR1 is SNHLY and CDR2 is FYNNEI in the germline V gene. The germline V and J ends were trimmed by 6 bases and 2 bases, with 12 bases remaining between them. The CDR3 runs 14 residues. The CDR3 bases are TGTGCCAGCAGAAATGGCGGCCTCACAGATACGCAGTATTTT. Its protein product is CASRNGGLTDTQYF.

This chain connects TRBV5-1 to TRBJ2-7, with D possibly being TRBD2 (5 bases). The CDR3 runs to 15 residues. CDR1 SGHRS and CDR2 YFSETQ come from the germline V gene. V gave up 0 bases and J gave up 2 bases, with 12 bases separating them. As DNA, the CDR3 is TGCGCCAGCAGCTTGGGCCTAGCAGATACCTACGAGCAGTACTTC. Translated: CASSLGLADTYEQYF.